The clone carrying this TCR beta chain came up a few times. The immunoSEQ assay was v3. Using immunoSEQ multiplex PCR, the repertoire was profiled, and TCRdb retains in-frame clones only, with some absent. The repertoire includes 95,000 or so clones, 55% to 75% of them detected once, and 11% sits in the top ten. This specimen belongs to a study of TIL therapy for anti-PD-1-resistant metastatic lung cancer. As for the study in general: Tumors carried a median roughly 1.5 non-synonymous mutations per megabase.

Time point specified: pre-treatment sample, taken before nivolumab and TIL therapy. The tumor samples were excised metastases, mostly pleural nodules or supraclavicular lymph nodes. Enrollment ran from late 2017 to early 2020. This specimen was tumor tissue, taken at baseline. The receptor was derived from a person aged 25-79 years with non-small cell lung cancer.

The CDR3 loop reads CASSLGRDRGSETQYF. In DNA form, the CDR3 reads TGTGCCAGTAGCCTAGGGCGGGACAGGGGCTCGGAGACCCAGTACTTC. The chain employs TRBV19 and TRBJ2-5; 10 bases align to TRBD1. This CDR3 has 16 residues. Trimming took 6 bases from V and 5 from J; bases not matched to a gene: 12. Germline V lookup: CDR1 LNHDA, CDR2 SQIVND (reference sequence).